The clone carrying this TCR beta chain appeared a few times. No antigen is known for it. The data are from a study of blood T cells in healthy people across ages. General study results and limits: It was the long-lived donors that had more naive CD4+ cells and higher diversity than aged donors. Considered underestimates were the diversity estimates obtained from one million T cells.

A J-beta primer mix and a sample-barcoded 5' primer were used in a second PCR of about 7 to 12 cycles. The authors tagged each cDNA molecule using a template-switch adaptor with 12 random nucleotides. TCRdb passed the 5' RACE reads through MiXCR, listing each CDR3 protein once. The table shows about 1,500,000 distinct CDR3 sequences, with 28% occurring only once. CDR3 length: 13 residues. Between the trimmed V and J ends, which lost 0 bases and 9 bases, there was a span of 9 bases. For every donor, a draw yielded 7.5 to 10 milliliters of peripheral blood. The source is a woman aged 25-40 years in good health. The sequenced sample was blood. This chain links TRBV12-3 or TRBV12-4 with TRBJ2-1, with D uncertain. The CDR3: CASSLAAHLEQFF. The CDR3 nucleotides are TGTGCCAGCAGTTTAGCGGCACACCTTGAGCAGTTCTTC.